Presented here are 15 T cell receptor beta chains from one specimen sequenced in a study of blood T cell repertoires in COVID-19. Assay used: immunoSEQ multiplex PCR; TCRdb lists only in-frame clones, some missing. Altogether roughly 150,000 clones are present, 80% to 90% being singletons, with the ten largest covering roughly 15%. What was sequenced was peripheral blood. Receptor source: a woman in her forties with acute or convalescent COVID-19.

This clone was detected once. The V and J genes are TRBV5-1 and TRBJ2-3; D may be TRBD2 (6 bases). The CDR3 is 14 amino acids. Trimming stripped 0 bases from V and 4 bases from J, with 9 bases between. Germline V lookup: CDR1 SGHRS, CDR2 YFSETQ. The CDR3 loop is CASSLAGDPDTQYF. For the CDR3, the DNA is TGCGCCAGCAGCTTGGCGGGGGATCCAGATACGCAGTATTTT.

This chain links TRBV7-8 with TRBJ2-3, with no clear D. The CDR3 sequence is 16 residues long. Trimming took off 1 base at V and 0 bases at J, with 11 bases between the two ends. The germline V gene encodes CDR1 SGHVS and CDR2 FQNEAQ. The CDR3 sequence is CASSLVLSVSTDTQYF. The CDR3 nucleotides are TGTGCCAGCAGCTTAGTTTTGTCAGTTAGCACAGATACGCAGTATTTT. The full variable domain, with the rest looked up from reference TRBV7-8 and TRBJ2-3, is GAGVSQSPRYKVAKRGQDVALRCDPISGHVSLFWYQQALGQGPEFLTYFQNEAQLDKSGLPSDRFFAERPEGSVSTLKIQRTQQEDSAVYLCASSLVLSVSTDTQYFGPGTRLTVL.

V and J are TRBV12-5 and TRBJ1-2; 7 nucleotides agree with TRBD1. Trimming took 0 bases from V and 7 from J; bases not matched to a gene: 20. The CDR3 spans 19 residues. Looked up from germline, CDR1 is LGHNT and CDR2 is FRNRAP. The CDR3 spells CASGLVLNPGQNFSRGYTF. The DNA for the CDR3 is TGTGCTAGTGGTTTGGTGCTGAATCCGGGACAGAATTTTTCTCGTGGCTACACCTTC.

This rearrangement joins TRBV7-3 to TRBJ2-1, with 8 bases identical to TRBD1. The CDR3 contains 15 residues. Unmatched junction bases numbered 3, after V lost 5 bases and J lost 0 bases. Germline V gene sequence: CDR1 SGHTA, CDR2 FQGTGA. The CDR3 DNA follows: TGTGCCAGCAGCCTCGACAGGGGCTCCTACAATGAGCAGTTCTTC. Translated, it gives CASSLDRGSYNEQFF.

In its sample, this clone was seen once. The rearrangement uses TRBV24-1 and TRBJ2-1; TRBD2 matches 8 bases. Trimming cost V 2 bases and J 8 bases; bases outside gene matches: 10. Germline CDR1 reads KGHDR; CDR2 reads SFDVKD. This CDR3 is built from 16 residues. CDR3 bases: TGTGCCACCAGTGATTCTCTCCGGGGGGGCATTTATGAGCAGTTCTTC. This sequence encodes CATSDSLRGGIYEQFF.

The chain carries TRBV6-5 and TRBJ2-6; D is possibly TRBD1 (6 bases). Trimming removed 9 bases at V and 3 bases at J, with 9 bases between. CDR1 is MNHEY and CDR2 is SVGAGI in the germline V gene. The CDR3 is made up of 13 amino acids. The CDR3 protein is CARAGDGANVLTF. CDR3 nucleotides: TGTGCCAGGGCAGGGGATGGGGCCAACGTCCTGACTTTC.

This clone was detected once. This sequence joins TRBV7-2 and TRBJ2-2; TRBD2 aligns across 8 bases. The V and J ends lost 5 bases and 3 bases, in that order; junction bases with no gene match: 5. This CDR3 is built from 15 residues. Germline loops: CDR1 SGHTA, CDR2 FQGNSA. This CDR3 reads CASSTTSVHTGELFF. CDR3 DNA sequence: TGTGCCAGCAGCACGACTAGCGTACACACCGGGGAGCTGTTTTTT.

A remark on this clone: The same CDR3 is also encoded by other DNA sequences in this sample. The V and J genes are TRBV5-1 and TRBJ2-7, with TRBD2 matching over 10 bases. This CDR3 comprises 15 residues. The V segment lost 0 bases and the J segment 1 base; nucleotides outside the gene matches: 1. The germline V gene encodes CDR1 SGHRS and CDR2 YFSETQ. DNA of the CDR3: TGCGCCAGCAGCTTGGGGACTAGCGGTTCCTACGAGCAGTACTTC. Its translation is CASSLGTSGSYEQYF.

The chain joins TRBV6-5 to TRBJ1-4, with D tentatively TRBD1 (5 bases). The V gene's germline CDR1 is MNHEY and CDR2 SVGAGI. CDR3 length equals 16 residues. The V gene lost 0 bases and the J gene lost 5 bases, with 13 bases spanning the gap. DNA for the CDR3: TGTGCCAGCAGTTACTCTAGGAGGGGCTTAAATGAAAAACTGTTTTTT. It specifies CASSYSRRGLNEKLFF.

The chain couples TRBV7-8 to TRBJ2-7; 14 bases fit TRBD2. Germline CDR1 and CDR2: SGHVS and FQNEAQ. V gave up 5 bases and J gave up 4 bases; unmatched junction bases: 4. This CDR3 comprises 15 residues. The CDR3 coding sequence is TGTGCCAGCAGCCCAGGACTAGCGGGGGGTTACGAGCAGTACTTC. Encoded protein: CASSPGLAGGYEQYF.

This sequence joins TRBV7-8 and TRBJ2-1; D perhaps matches TRBD2 (5 bases). The germline CDR1 and CDR2 sequences are SGHVS and FQNEAQ. V dropped 0 bases and J dropped 0 bases, with 15 bases sitting between them. The CDR3 consists of 18 residues. The CDR3 region is CASSLARASGFSYNEQFF. For the CDR3, the DNA is TGTGCCAGCAGCTTAGCGCGGGCCTCAGGTTTCTCCTACAATGAGCAGTTCTTC.

The V gene is TRBV2, the J gene TRBJ2-1, with TRBD1 identical over 7 bases. The CDR3 consists of 16 residues. Per germline, CDR1 SNHLY and CDR2 FYNNEI. V lost 2 bases, J lost 4 bases, and 8 bases stayed unmatched. CDR3 DNA: TGTGCCAGCAGTGAACTGACAGGGCATACGTACAATGAGCAGTTCTTC. It specifies CASSELTGHTYNEQFF.

This chain uses TRBV29-1 with TRBJ2-6; 7 bases agree with TRBD1. The germline gives CDR1 SQVTM, CDR2 ANQGSEA. The CDR3 runs to 15 residues. V shed 7 bases, J shed 1 base, and the junction held 7 bases outside the gene matches. Here the CDR3 reads CSAVRQGSGANVLTF. DNA of the CDR3: TGCAGCGCTGTGAGACAGGGTTCTGGGGCCAACGTCCTGACTTTC.

This clone was counted a few times. The chain joins TRBV19 to TRBJ1-6; TRBD1 aligns across 7 bases. With V trimmed by 6 bases and J by 6 bases, 2 bases remained unmatched. There are 13 residues in the CDR3. Germline CDR1 reads LNHDA; CDR2 reads SQIVND (reference sequence). The CDR3 sequence: CASRDRANSPLHF. The CDR3 bases are TGTGCCAGTAGAGACAGGGCTAATTCACCCCTCCACTTT.

V is TRBV19 and J is TRBJ2-3; D gene ambiguous. The germline gives CDR1 LNHDA, CDR2 SQIVND (reference sequence). V was pared by 5 bases and J by 6 bases, with 9 bases between. The CDR3 loop spans 12 amino acids. This chain's CDR3 is CASSPFGDTQYF. The CDR3 nucleotides are TGTGCCAGTAGTCCCTTCGGGGATACGCAGTATTTT.